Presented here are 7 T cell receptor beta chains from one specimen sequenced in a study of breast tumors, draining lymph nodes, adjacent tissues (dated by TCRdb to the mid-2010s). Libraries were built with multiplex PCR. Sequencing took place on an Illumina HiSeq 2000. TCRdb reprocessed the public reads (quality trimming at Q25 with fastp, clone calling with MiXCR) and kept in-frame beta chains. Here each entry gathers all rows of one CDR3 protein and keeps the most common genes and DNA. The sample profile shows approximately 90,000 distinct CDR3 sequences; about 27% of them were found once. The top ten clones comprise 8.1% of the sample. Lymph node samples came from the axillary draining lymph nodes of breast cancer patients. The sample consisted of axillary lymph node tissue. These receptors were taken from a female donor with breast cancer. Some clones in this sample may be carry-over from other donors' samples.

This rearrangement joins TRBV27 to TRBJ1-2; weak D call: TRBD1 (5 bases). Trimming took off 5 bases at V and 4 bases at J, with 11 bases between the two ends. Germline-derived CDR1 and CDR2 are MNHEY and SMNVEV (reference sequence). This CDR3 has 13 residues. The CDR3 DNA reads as TGTGCCAGCAGTATTACAGGCCGCTATGGCTACACCTTC. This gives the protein CASSITGRYGYTF.

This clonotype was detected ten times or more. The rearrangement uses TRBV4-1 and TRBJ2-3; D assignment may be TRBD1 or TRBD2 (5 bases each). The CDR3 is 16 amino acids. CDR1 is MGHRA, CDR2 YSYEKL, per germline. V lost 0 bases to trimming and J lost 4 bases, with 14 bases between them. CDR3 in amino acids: CASSQDGVGGSDTQYF. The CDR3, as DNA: TGCGCCAGCAGCCAAGATGGGGTTGGGGGATCAGATACGCAGTATTTT.

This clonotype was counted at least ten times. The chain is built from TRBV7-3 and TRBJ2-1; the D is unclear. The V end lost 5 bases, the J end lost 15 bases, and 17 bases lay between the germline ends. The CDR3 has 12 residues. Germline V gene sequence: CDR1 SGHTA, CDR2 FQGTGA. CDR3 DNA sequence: TGTGCCAGCAGCATGTCGGGCCCACCCCTGTTCTTC. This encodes CASSMSGPPLFF. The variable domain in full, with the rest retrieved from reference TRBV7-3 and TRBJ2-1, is GAGVSQTPSNKVTEKGKYVELRCDPISGHTALYWYRQSLGQGPEFLIYFQGTGAADDSGLPNDRFFAVRPEGSVSTLKIQRTERGDSAVYLCASSMSGPPLFFGPGTRLTVL.

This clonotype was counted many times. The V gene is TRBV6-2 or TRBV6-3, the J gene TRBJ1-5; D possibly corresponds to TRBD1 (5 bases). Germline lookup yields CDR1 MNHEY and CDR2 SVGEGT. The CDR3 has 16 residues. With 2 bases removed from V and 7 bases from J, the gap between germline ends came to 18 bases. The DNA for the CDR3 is TGTGCCAGCAGTTACGACAGTTTTGGCGTGGGGCAGCCCCAGCATTTT. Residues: CASSYDSFGVGQPQHF.

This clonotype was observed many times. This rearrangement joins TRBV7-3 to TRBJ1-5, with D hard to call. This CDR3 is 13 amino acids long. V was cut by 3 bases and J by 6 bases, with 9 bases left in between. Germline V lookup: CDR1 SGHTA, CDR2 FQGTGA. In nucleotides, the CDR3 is TGTGCCAGCAGCTTGGGAGCTGGTCAGCCCCAGCATTTT. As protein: CASSLGAGQPQHF. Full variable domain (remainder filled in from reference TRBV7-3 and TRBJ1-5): GAGVSQTPSNKVTEKGKYVELRCDPISGHTALYWYRQSLGQGPEFLIYFQGTGAADDSGLPNDRFFAVRPEGSVSTLKIQRTERGDSAVYLCASSLGAGQPQHFGDGTRLSIL.

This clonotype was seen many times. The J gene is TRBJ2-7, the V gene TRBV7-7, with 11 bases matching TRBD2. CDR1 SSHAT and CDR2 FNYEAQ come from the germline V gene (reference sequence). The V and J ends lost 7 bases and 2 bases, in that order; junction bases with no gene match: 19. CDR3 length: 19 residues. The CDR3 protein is CASTTSGVVKQPPPYEQYF. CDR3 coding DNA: TGTGCCAGCACGACTAGCGGGGTAGTCAAACAACCCCCCCCCTACGAGCAGTACTTC.

CDR3 in amino acids: CASTDGVTDTQYF. The DNA for the CDR3 is TGCGCCAGCACTGACGGGGTGACAGATACGCAGTATTTT. This rearrangement joins TRBV4-1 to TRBJ2-3, with TRBD2 as a possible D gene (5 bases). Trimming left V 7 bases short and J 3 bases short, with 11 bases between. CDR3 length: 13 amino acids. Germline values: CDR1 MGHRA, CDR2 YSYEKL.